A selection of T cell receptor beta chains follows, all from one sample in a study of blood T cell repertoires in COVID-19. Clones were sequenced by immunoSEQ multiplex PCR, and TCRdb holds only the in-frame ones, with some missing. Found here are some 320,000 clones, roughly 85% of them singletons; the top ten hold 1.9%. The sample consisted of PBMCs or T cells enriched from blood (not recorded which). These receptors originate from a woman younger than 45 who had been exposed to COVID-19. Both conserved end residues are part of each CDR3. The D gene is left open where the match is weak.

>TRBV3-1/TRBV3-2|TRBJ2-7|NA
CASSQERRGFYEQYF
>TRBV19|TRBJ2-2|TRBD2
CASFGGVGGELFF
>TRBV5-4|TRBJ2-1|NA
CASSLVGGAGDEQFF
>TRBV28|TRBJ1-2|NA
CASSLTGRYGYTF
>TRBV28|TRBJ2-1|TRBD2
CAWDRGGGNEQFF
>TRBV27|TRBJ1-4|NA
CASSLFRGTNEKLFF
>TRBV4-2|TRBJ1-4|NA
CASTTLTANEKLFF
>TRBV14|TRBJ1-4|NA
CASSQGQYEKLFF
>TRBV30|TRBJ1-2|TRBD1
CAWRKGGSSNYGYTF
>TRBV5-5|TRBJ1-5|TRBD1
CASRSGVWDRLFPQLF
>TRBV19|TRBJ2-2|TRBD2
CASMTGGGTGELFF
>TRBV7-9|TRBJ2-1|NA
CASSQHGTNNEQFF
>TRBV7-2|TRBJ1-6|NA
CASSPTFDGGHSPLHF
>TRBV5-5|TRBJ2-1|TRBD1
CASSLGDRFYNEQFF
>TRBV5-1|TRBJ2-1|NA
CASTIYPGPYNEQFF
>TRBV5-4|TRBJ1-1|NA
CASSFPGLGSTEAFF